A single sample is the source of the 31 T cell receptor beta chains below, sequenced in a study of long-term antiretroviral therapy in people with HIV. Survey-level resolution applied to immunoSEQ assay v3.0. The assay was immunoSEQ multiplex PCR, and TCRdb's table has in-frame clones only and misses some. The sample contains 20,000 to 25,000 clones, 79% of which appear only once. This specimen was unsorted PBMCs, taken 4.1 years after starting antiretroviral therapy. These receptors were collected from a middle-aged woman with HIV.

The chain joins TRBV6-5 to TRBJ1-5; no clear D. Trimming removed 6 bases from V and 0 bases from J, with 12 bases in between. Germline-derived CDR1 and CDR2 are MNHEY and SVGAGI. CDR3 size: 15 residues. The chain's CDR3 is CASRPQRGSNQPQHF. CDR3 sequence (DNA): TGTGCCAGCAGACCCCAGCGCGGTAGCAATCAGCCCCAGCATTTT.

The V call is TRBV5-1, the J call TRBJ1-4; 8 nucleotides align to TRBD1. The CDR3 totals 14 residues. The V gene end was trimmed by 0 bases and the J gene end by 7 bases; junction bases not matched to a gene: 2. Germline CDR1 SGHRS, CDR2 YFSETQ. CDR3 loop: CASSLEGTGEKLFF. CDR3 bases: TGCGCCAGCAGCTTGGAGGGGACAGGTGAAAAACTGTTTTTT.

This clone was observed a handful of times. J is TRBJ1-2 and V is TRBV7-9, with 7 bases aligning to TRBD1. Trimming removed 4 bases from V and 4 bases from J; junction bases left unmatched: 6. The CDR3 runs 14 residues. Germline CDR1 reads SEHNR; CDR2 reads FQNEAQ (reference sequence). The CDR3 reads CASSSNRGAYGYTF. The CDR3 coding sequence is TGTGCCAGCAGCTCGAACAGGGGAGCCTATGGCTACACCTTC. The full variable domain, completed using reference TRBV7-9 and TRBJ1-2, is DTGVSQNPRHKITKRGQNVTFRCDPISEHNRLYWYRQTLGQGPEFLTYFQNEAQLEKSRLLSDRFSAERPKGSFSTLEIQRTEQGDSAMYLCASSSNRGAYGYTFGSGTRLTVV.

The CDR3 reads CAWSSGSNQPQHF. CDR3 bases: TGTGCCTGGTCCAGCGGGAGCAATCAGCCCCAGCATTTT. V and J are TRBV30 and TRBJ1-5; D unclear. The CDR3 is 13 amino acids. CDR1 is GTSNPN and CDR2 is SVGIG in the germline V gene (reference sequence). Trimming cost V 5 bases and J 1 base, with 9 bases left between them.

V is TRBV9 and J is TRBJ2-3, with D perhaps given as TRBD1 or TRBD2 (5 bases each). CDR1 is SGDLS and CDR2 is YYNGEE in the germline V gene. The CDR3 has 12 residues. Trimming took off 2 bases at V and 7 bases at J, with 8 bases between the two ends. The CDR3 is CASSVGTNTQYF. CDR3 nucleotides: TGTGCCAGCAGCGTCGGGACGAATACGCAGTATTTT.

This chain uses TRBV18 with TRBJ1-1; 11 bases are a match to TRBD1. The junction had 9 bases not matched to a gene; V was cut back by 5 bases and J by 1 base. Germline CDR1 and CDR2: KGHSH and LQKENI. This CDR3 is 17 amino acids long. CDR3 DNA sequence: TGTGCCAGCTCATCGGGACAGGGGGGCTCCAAGAACACTGAAGCTTTCTTT. Protein product: CASSSGQGGSKNTEAFF.

The CDR3 nucleotides read TGTGCCAGCAGCCCCGGGACAGCGAGCAGCAATCAGCCCCAGCATTTT. This sequence encodes CASSPGTASSNQPQHF. V is TRBV11-2 and J is TRBJ1-5; 7 nucleotides line up with TRBD1. V lost 5 bases, J lost 1 base, and 8 bases stayed unmatched. The CDR3 is 16 residues long. Germline V gene data show CDR1 as SGHAT and CDR2 as FQNNGV.

The J gene is TRBJ1-2, the V gene TRBV5-6; TRBD1 matches 7 bases. CDR3 size: 14 residues. Germline CDR1 reads SGHDT; CDR2 reads YYEEEE. The ends lost 3 bases at V and 5 bases at J; junction bases unmatched: 7. CDR3: CASSSNTGAYGYTF. In DNA form, the CDR3 reads TGTGCCAGCAGCTCAAATACAGGGGCTTATGGCTACACCTTC.

The genes are TRBV5-5 and TRBJ2-1; the match to TRBD2 covers 14 bases. V dropped 2 bases and J dropped 1; count of bases not matched to a gene: 5. Germline V lookup: CDR1 SGHKS, CDR2 YYEKEE (reference sequence). The CDR3 is 18 amino acids. For the CDR3, the DNA is TGTGCCAGCAGCTTCCGGACTAGCGGGAGGTCATCCTACAATGAGCAGTTCTTC. This translates into CASSFRTSGRSSYNEQFF.

The table lists this clone with a few counts. The chain links TRBV5-5 to TRBJ2-2; 8 bases map to TRBD2. The CDR3 has 18 residues. Germline V gives CDR1 SGHKS, CDR2 YYEKEE (reference sequence). Losses at the gene ends were 4 bases for V and 10 bases for J; bases not matched to a gene: 21. CDR3: CASSARGFGTRLSSELFF. In DNA, the CDR3 is TGTGCCAGCAGCGCCCGGGGCTTCGGGACTAGGCTTTCTTCGGAGCTGTTTTTT.

J is TRBJ2-7 and V is TRBV30; D is undetermined. CDR3 length: 12 residues. The V gene lost 4 bases and the J gene lost 2 bases, with 9 bases spanning the gap. Germline-derived CDR1 and CDR2 are GTSNPN and SVGIG (reference sequence). CDR3 in DNA: TGTGCCTGGACCGACGGCACCTACGAGCAGTACTTC. Translated: CAWTDGTYEQYF.

The chain joins TRBV5-1 to TRBJ2-1; 10 bases fit TRBD1. The CDR3 covers 15 residues. V dropped 1 base and J dropped 3; count of bases not matched to a gene: 1. The germline V gene has CDR1 SGHRS and CDR2 YFSETQ. The DNA for the CDR3 is TGCGCCAGCAGCTTGAGGGACAGGGGCTACAATGAGCAGTTCTTC. Translating it yields CASSLRDRGYNEQFF.

The chain is built from TRBV5-1 and TRBJ2-6, with D hard to call. V was clipped by 0 bases and J by 2 bases, with 3 bases between them. This CDR3 contains 14 residues. Germline CDR1 SGHRS, CDR2 YFSETQ. The CDR3 DNA is TGCGCCAGCAGCTTGGGGACTGGGGCCAACGTCCTGACTTTC. Translated, it gives CASSLGTGANVLTF.

The V gene is TRBV7-9, the J gene TRBJ1-1; D is possibly TRBD1 (5 bases). Germline V gene sequence: CDR1 SEHNR, CDR2 FQNEAQ (reference sequence). The CDR3 is made up of 16 amino acids. The V and J ends lost 1 base and 7 bases respectively, with 19 bases between them. The CDR3 spells CASSLGQMREVGEAFF. For the CDR3, the DNA is TGTGCCAGCAGCTTAGGACAGATGCGGGAAGTAGGTGAAGCTTTCTTT.

This clone turned up a few times. The chain has TRBV27 and TRBJ1-1; D gene ambiguous. The V and J ends lost 6 bases and 3 bases respectively, with 11 bases between them. Germline values: CDR1 MNHEY, CDR2 SMNVEV (reference sequence). This CDR3 is built from 13 residues. The DNA of the CDR3 is TGTGCCAGCAGCTTACTAATTCACACTGAAGCTTTCTTT. Amino acid sequence: CASSLLIHTEAFF.

This clone was observed a single time. The chain is built from TRBV27 and TRBJ2-7; D is unresolved. The CDR3 is made up of 11 amino acids. Trimming took 5 bases from V and 6 from J, leaving 8 bases between them. Germline-derived CDR1 and CDR2 are MNHEY and SMNVEV (reference sequence). The DNA of the CDR3 is TGTGCCAGCAGTGGCAGATCCGAGCAGTACTTC. Amino acid sequence: CASSGRSEQYF.

J is TRBJ2-7 and V is TRBV10-3; 8 nucleotides align to TRBD2. V lost 0 bases to trimming and J lost 4 bases; unmatched junction nucleotides: 8. The CDR3 covers 16 residues. In germline, CDR1 is ENHRY, CDR2 SYGVKD. CDR3 in amino acids: CAISESPRTSRYEQYF. CDR3 bases: TGTGCCATCAGTGAGTCACCTAGGACTAGCAGATACGAGCAGTACTTC.

The sample holds one count of this clone. The chain recombines TRBV10-3 with TRBJ1-3, with D possibly TRBD1 on 5 matching bases. CDR3 size: 14 residues. The germline V gene has CDR1 ENHRY and CDR2 SYGVKD. V dropped 3 bases and J dropped 3 bases, with 9 bases sitting between them. The CDR3: CAISDAGFGNTIYF. As DNA, the CDR3 is TGTGCCATCAGTGACGCAGGGTTTGGAAACACCATATATTTT.

This chain uses TRBV5-6 with TRBJ1-6, with D perhaps matching TRBD1 (5 bases). The V gene lost 1 base and the J gene lost 10 bases, with 15 bases spanning the gap. Germline-derived CDR1 and CDR2 are SGHDT and YYEEEE. The length of the CDR3 is 15 residues. The CDR3 DNA sequence: TGTGCCAGCAGCTTGCGGGGGAACCAGGGATCACCCCTCCACTTT. Translated: CASSLRGNQGSPLHF.

This clone occurred a few times. The chain employs TRBV27 and TRBJ1-5; D perhaps matches TRBD1 (6 bases). The V and J ends lost 5 bases and 0 bases respectively, with 11 bases between them. CDR1 is MNHEY, CDR2 SMNVEV, per germline (reference sequence). The CDR3 runs to 15 residues. The CDR3 here is CASSEQGYSNQPQHF. The CDR3, as DNA: TGTGCCAGCAGTGAACAGGGATATAGCAATCAGCCCCAGCATTTT.

This clone was seen only once. The genes are TRBV6-5 and TRBJ2-5; 10 bases are a match to TRBD1. This CDR3 is 16 amino acids long. Germline V CDR1 and CDR2: MNHEY, SVGAGI. Losses at the gene ends were 2 bases for V and 5 bases for J; bases not matched to a gene: 8. CDR3 protein: CASSYRDRGGVETQYF. As DNA, the CDR3 is TGTGCCAGCAGTTACCGGGACAGGGGCGGAGTGGAGACCCAGTACTTC.

This clone was observed once. The chain's CDR3 is CAWSVANPPYNEQFF. The CDR3 DNA reads TGTGCCTGGAGTGTAGCTAACCCTCCCTACAATGAGCAGTTCTTC. V is TRBV30 and J is TRBJ2-1; the D is unclear. This CDR3 has 15 residues. The germline V and J ends were trimmed by 0 bases and 2 bases, with 11 bases remaining between them. Germline V gives CDR1 GTSNPN, CDR2 SVGIG (reference sequence).

Turning to this clone: The same CDR3 also results from other DNA sequences found in this sample. The V call is TRBV5-1, the J call TRBJ2-7, with 9 bases that match TRBD2. The CDR3 length is 17 residues. V lost 0 bases to trimming and J lost 0 bases; unmatched junction nucleotides: 7. Germline CDR1 is SGHRS and CDR2 is YFSETQ. CDR3 region: CASSLVASGEGSYEQYF. The CDR3 DNA is TGCGCCAGCAGCTTGGTGGCTAGCGGGGAAGGCTCCTACGAGCAGTACTTC.

This chain connects TRBV29-1 to TRBJ2-5; D may be TRBD2 (6 bases). The DNA end favors TRBJ2-7, so the J call may be wrong. The CDR3 extends over 13 amino acids. Germline assignment: CDR1 SQVTM and CDR2 ANQGSEA. CDR3: CSVEGPEGYEQYF. CDR3 DNA sequence: TGCAGCGTCGAGGGGCCGGAGGGCTACGAGCAGTACTTC.

This chain links TRBV11-3 with TRBJ2-5; D might be TRBD1 (6 bases). The CDR3 spans 20 residues. V dropped 5 bases and J dropped 5 bases, with 33 bases sitting between them. Germline lookup yields CDR1 SGHNT and CDR2 YENEEA. CDR3 nucleotide sequence: TGTGCCAGCAGCGCACAGGGTTTGGGGGTTTTACGCGTGGTTCGGGAGACCCAGTACTTC. Protein: CASSAQGLGVLRVVRETQYF.

This clone was recorded only once. This chain uses TRBV19 with TRBJ2-1, with TRBD2 identical over 7 bases. The CDR3 contains 15 residues. The J segment lost 1 base and the V segment lost 1 base, leaving 1 base of the junction unmatched. Germline-derived CDR1 and CDR2 are LNHDA and SQIVND (reference sequence). CDR3 nucleotide sequence: TGTGCCAGTAGTATAGGAGCGGGGTCCTACAATGAGCAGTTCTTC. Protein product: CASSIGAGSYNEQFF.

The genes are TRBV7-7 and TRBJ2-1; D call uncertain. Germline assignment: CDR1 SSHAT and CDR2 FNYEAQ (reference sequence). Trimming took 2 bases from V and 6 from J, leaving 11 bases between them. There are 14 residues in the CDR3. The CDR3 coding sequence is TGTGCCAGCAGCTTATCAGTGGTGAGCAATGAGCAGTTCTTC. This translates into CASSLSVVSNEQFF.

The chain joins TRBV5-4 to TRBJ2-2; the match to TRBD1 covers 8 bases. The V gene's germline CDR1 is SGHNT and CDR2 YYREEE (reference sequence). With V trimmed by 0 bases and J by 4 bases, 5 bases remained unmatched. The CDR3 totals 16 residues. The DNA of the CDR3 is TGTGCCAGCAGCTTGGTCAGGGGGCGACTCACCGGGGAGCTGTTTTTT. Its protein product is CASSLVRGRLTGELFF.

This clone was detected once. This sequence joins TRBV9 and TRBJ2-3; the D gene is possibly TRBD1 (5 bases). The CDR3 has 14 residues. V was clipped by 0 bases and J by 6 bases, with 11 bases between them. The germline V gene encodes CDR1 SGDLS and CDR2 YYNGEE. CDR3 sequence (DNA): TGTGCCAGCAGCGTAGAGGGGCTTACGGATACGCAGTATTTT. Translating gives CASSVEGLTDTQYF.

The V gene is TRBV5-4, the J gene TRBJ1-1; TRBD1 matches at 7 bases. The CDR3 spans 17 residues. V dropped 1 base and J dropped 0; count of bases not matched to a gene: 9. The V gene's germline CDR1 is SGHNT and CDR2 YYREEE (reference sequence). CDR3 loop: CASSLLDTGVMNTEAFF. The CDR3 coding sequence is TGTGCCAGCAGCTTGCTGGATACAGGGGTAATGAACACTGAAGCTTTCTTT. Drawing the rest from reference TRBV5-4 and TRBJ1-1, the complete variable domain is ETGVTQSPTHLIKTRGQQVTLRCSSQSGHNTVSWYQQALGQGPQFIFQYYREEENGRGNFPPRFSGLQFPNYSSELNVNALELDDSALYLCASSLLDTGVMNTEAFFGQGTRLTVV.

The chain is built from TRBV12-5 and TRBJ2-2; 7 bases are shared with TRBD2. The CDR3 has 16 amino acids. The germline CDR1 and CDR2 sequences are LGHNT and FRNRAP. With V trimmed by 2 bases and J by 2 bases, 5 bases remained unmatched. The CDR3 protein is CASGLPGGVNTGELFF. DNA of the CDR3: TGTGCTAGTGGTTTGCCGGGAGGCGTTAACACCGGGGAGCTGTTTTTT.